This entry lists 10 T cell receptor beta chains sequenced from one sample in a study of identical twins. MiXCR was run by TCRdb on the 5' RACE reads, yielding one entry per CDR3 protein. Seen here are around 240,000 distinct CDR3 sequences, roughly 7% observed once, and the top ten hold roughly 3.9%. These data are also associated with another study on yellow fever vaccine responses in identical twins.

Sequencing was done on a sample of memory (CD45RO+) T cells sorted from blood. The receptors shown here come from a woman aged 18-29 years in good health.

This clonotype occurred many times. CDR3 sequence (DNA): TGCAGTGCTAGCGTACTTAGCAATCAGCCCCAGCATTTT. Protein sequence: CSASVLSNQPQHF. V is TRBV20-1 and J is TRBJ1-5; D not certain. Germline CDR1 and CDR2: DFQATT and SNEGSKA (reference sequence). The V end lost 3 bases, the J end lost 0 bases, and 6 bases lay between the germline ends. This CDR3 is 13 amino acids long.

The chain uses TRBV6-1 and TRBJ2-5; 7 bases line up with TRBD2. The CDR3 spans 15 residues. The V gene end was trimmed by 0 bases and the J gene end by 2 bases; junction bases not matched to a gene: 3. The V gene's germline CDR1 is MNHNS and CDR2 SASEGT. CDR3 nucleotide sequence: TGTGCCAGCAGTGAAGCTGCCGGGGGGCAAGAGACCCAGTACTTC. It translates to CASSEAAGGQETQYF.

This clonotype came up many times. The chain employs TRBV6-1 and TRBJ1-1; TRBD1 aligns across 7 bases. In germline, CDR1 is MNHNS, CDR2 SASEGT. The CDR3 has 14 residues. The trim removed 10 bases at V and 1 base at J, leaving 9 bases unmatched. The DNA for the CDR3 is TGTGCCACCCGACAGGGATGGGCGAACACTGAAGCTTTCTTT. Its translation: CATRQGWANTEAFF.

This clonotype was detected only a few times. The chain uses TRBV20-1 and TRBJ2-5; D might be TRBD1 or TRBD2, each matching 5 bases. Trimming left V 0 bases short and J 2 bases short, with 25 bases between. Germline CDR1 is DFQATT and CDR2 is SNEGSKA (reference sequence). CDR3 size: 19 residues. The CDR3 is CSARDLAGTLSEGQETQYF. DNA for the CDR3: TGCAGTGCTAGAGATCTGGCAGGGACGCTATCTGAGGGGCAAGAGACCCAGTACTTC.

This clonotype was recorded a few times. This rearrangement joins TRBV7-3 to TRBJ2-3; a possible D gene is TRBD1 (5 bases). Germline V gene lookup returns CDR1 SGHTA and CDR2 FQGTGA. The CDR3 has 15 amino acids. V lost 5 bases, J lost 1 base, and 13 bases lay in between. CDR3 region: CASSPQGKGTDTQYF. Here the CDR3 DNA reads TGTGCCAGCAGCCCCCAGGGCAAAGGCACAGATACGCAGTATTTT.

This clonotype was detected only a few times. The chain is built from TRBV2 and TRBJ2-5; no firm D call. The CDR3 consists of 12 residues. The germline CDR1 and CDR2 sequences are SNHLY and FYNNEI. V lost 6 bases and J lost 4, with 9 bases in between. The CDR3 sequence is CASRIGRETQYF. In nucleotides, the CDR3 is TGTGCCAGCAGGATAGGAAGAGAGACCCAGTACTTC.

This clonotype occurred a few times. Here the CDR3 DNA reads TGCGCCAGCTCAGAGGGGATGACAGGGGCGGGTCCCCAGCATTTT. It yields the protein CASSEGMTGAGPQHF. This chain links TRBV10-2 with TRBJ1-5; 8 nucleotides agree with TRBD1. With 8 bases clipped from V and 10 bases from J, the junction kept 16 bases outside the gene matches. Germline V gene sequence: CDR1 WSHSY, CDR2 SAAADI. CDR3 size: 15 residues.

This clonotype was counted many times. V is TRBV5-6 and J is TRBJ2-3, with 10 positions matching TRBD2. Trimming at V came to 0 bases and at J to 3 bases, leaving 13 bases not matched to a gene. The germline V gene encodes CDR1 SGHDT and CDR2 YYEEEE. The CDR3 runs to 19 residues. The CDR3 DNA follows: TGTGCCAGCAGCTTGGAGGCTAGCGGGGGCCTTAGGTGGACAGATACGCAGTATTTT. Its protein is CASSLEASGGLRWTDTQYF.

This clonotype was counted a few times. The chain couples TRBV10-2 to TRBJ2-3, with D perhaps assigned TRBD1 or TRBD2 (6 bases each). Germline-derived CDR1 and CDR2 are WSHSY and SAAADI. V was pared by 8 bases and J by 3 bases, with 21 bases between. The CDR3 has 16 residues. In nucleotides, the CDR3 is TGCGCCAGCCACCCTGGCTGGGGGGCCCAGACAGATACGCAGTATTTT. Translating gives CASHPGWGAQTDTQYF.

This clonotype occurred a few times. The chain has TRBV6-1 and TRBJ1-2, with a possible D match to TRBD1 (5 bases). The CDR3 has 13 residues. V lost 5 bases, J lost 7 bases, and 14 bases lay in between. In germline, CDR1 is MNHNS, CDR2 SASEGT. CDR3: CASSTPGGGGYTF. CDR3 DNA: TGTGCCAGCAGTACCCCGGGTGGGGGTGGCTACACCTTC.